This entry describes one T cell receptor beta chain. Antigen unknown. Assay used: immunoSEQ multiplex PCR; TCRdb lists only in-frame clones, some missing. The table shows about 160,000 clones, with roughly nine tenths occurring only once. The data originate from a study of T cell responses to AZD1222 COVID-19 vaccine. Study outcomes and limitations: Baseline testing showed seropositivity in only a handful of AZD1222 recipients. Repertoire samples came only from after the peak T cell response. Along spike, vaccine-associated CD4 TCRs were found throughout, with dominance at 160-218 and 743-854.

The CDR3 covers 14 residues. V shed 2 bases, J shed 8 bases, and the junction held 6 bases outside the gene matches. Germline V lookup: CDR1 MNHEY, CDR2 SVGAGI. This TCR derives from an adult in good health. This specimen was peripheral blood, taken on day 0 of AZD1222 vaccination. The V gene is TRBV6-5, the J gene TRBJ1-2; 9 nucleotides line up with TRBD1. CDR3 protein: CASSYGGQGRGYTF. The CDR3, as DNA: TGTGCCAGCAGTTACGGGGGACAGGGCCGAGGCTACACCTTC.